This T cell receptor beta chain was identified during a study of blood T cell repertoires in COVID-19. Study-wide context: Samples of COVID-19 (acute and convalescent) were obtained from the United States, Italy and Spain. T cells, B-cell-depleted T cells, or PBMCs provided the cDNA or gDNA that served as material.

Original processing methods: From reference gene primer amplification, estimates of nucleated cell counts were derived. Repertoires were generated with immunoSEQ multiplex PCR, while TCRdb's copy carries only in-frame clones and drops some. Clone size and V and J calls were adopted from that table, with D and trimming inferred from the DNA. Seen here are about 83,000 clones, more than 80% observed once, and the top ten hold 15% to 19%. CDR1 and CDR2 (germline): MNHEY, SMNVEV (reference sequence). Losses at the gene ends were 4 bases for V and 0 bases for J; bases not matched to a gene: 7. The CDR3 runs 16 residues.

This clonotype originated in a woman of 80 years or more with acute or convalescent COVID-19. The material sequenced was peripheral blood. The V and J genes are TRBV27 and TRBJ2-5; 8 bases align to TRBD2. The DNA of the CDR3 is TGTGCCAGCAGTTCTAATCCGCGGGGGGACCAAGAGACCCAGTACTTC. Its translation is CASSSNPRGDQETQYF.